This record concerns one TCR beta chain sequence. CDR3 length equals 15 residues. Looked up from germline, CDR1 is MNHNS and CDR2 is SASEGT. Germline trimming cut 7 bases from V and 5 bases from J; bases unmatched to any gene: 8. Clones were read by immunoSEQ multiplex PCR, and TCRdb kept only the in-frame ones, dropping some. Of fewer than 85,000 clones in the sample, about 92% were seen once. This entry is derived from a study of T cell changes during pregnancy in multiple sclerosis. The TCR comes from a female donor in good health, enrolled as a control in a pregnancy study. The chain combines TRBV6-1 with TRBJ1-5; 10 positions agree with TRBD1. Specimen: peripheral blood, collected after pregnancy. The CDR3 is CASTPGQGKDQPQHF. The CDR3 DNA follows: TGTGCCAGCACTCCGGGACAGGGGAAAGATCAGCCCCAGCATTTT.